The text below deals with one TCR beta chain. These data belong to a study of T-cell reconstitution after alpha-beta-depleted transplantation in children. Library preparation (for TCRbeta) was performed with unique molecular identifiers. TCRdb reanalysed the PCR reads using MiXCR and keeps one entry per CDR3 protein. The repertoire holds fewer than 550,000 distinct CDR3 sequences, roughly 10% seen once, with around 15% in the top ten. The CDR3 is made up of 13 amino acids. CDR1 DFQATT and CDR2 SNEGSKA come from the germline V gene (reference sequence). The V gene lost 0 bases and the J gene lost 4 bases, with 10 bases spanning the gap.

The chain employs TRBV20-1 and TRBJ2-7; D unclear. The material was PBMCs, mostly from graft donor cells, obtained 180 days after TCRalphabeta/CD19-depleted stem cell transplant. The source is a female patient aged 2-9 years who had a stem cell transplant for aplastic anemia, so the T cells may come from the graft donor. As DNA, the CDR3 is TGCAGTGCTAGAGAGGCAGTGGGGTACGAGCAGTACTTC. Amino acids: CSAREAVGYEQYF.